This T cell receptor beta chain emerged from a study of CD8 T cells in Susac syndrome. Study-wide results and limits: The study conceded that its TCR sequencing and HLA analysis involved relatively few individuals.

The authors reverse transcribed roughly 0.5 to 1 ug RNA with random hexamers. TCRdb analysed the immunoSEQ multiplex PCR reads with MiXCR anew, one entry per CDR3 protein. The sample records more than 80,000 distinct CDR3 sequences, approximately 93% being singletons. As regards this clonotype: Its antigen remains unknown.

The CDR3 is 12 residues long. With 2 bases removed from V and 6 bases from J, the gap between germline ends came to 3 bases. Germline values: CDR1 KGHDR, CDR2 SFDVKD. Sequencing of TCR beta, carried out with a high-throughput approach, was applied to CD8+ and CD4+ T cells from the blood. The chain recombines TRBV24-1 with TRBJ2-2; D gene uncertain. Sequenced input: CD8+ T cells from PBMCs. The clonotype comes from a human donor with Susac syndrome. In DNA form, the CDR3 reads TGTGCCACCAGTGATTATGCCGGGGAGCTGTTTTTT. As protein: CATSDYAGELFF.